One sample yielded the 20 T cell receptor beta chains listed below, sequenced in a study of CD8 T cells in Susac syndrome. RNA totalling roughly 0.5 to 1 ug underwent reverse transcription with random hexamers. TCRdb processed the immunoSEQ multiplex PCR reads anew with MiXCR; each CDR3 protein has one entry. The table includes about 130,000 distinct CDR3 sequences, about 92% detected once. Sample: CD8+ T cells from PBMCs. Receptors were obtained from a human donor with multiple sclerosis.

The chain is built from TRBV12-3 or TRBV12-4 and TRBJ2-7, with 12 positions matching TRBD1. V trimming: 8 bases; J trimming: 5 bases; junction bases outside the gene matches: 7. The CDR3 extends over 14 amino acids. CDR3 DNA: TGTGCCAGCGGCCGGGACAGGGGGCGCCACGAGCAGTACTTC. Translation: CASGRDRGRHEQYF.

The gene calls are TRBV7-9 and TRBJ2-7; 9 bases match TRBD2. CDR1 and CDR2 (germline): SEHNR, FQNEAQ (reference sequence). Trimming removed 4 bases from V and 1 base from J; junction bases left unmatched: 8. This CDR3 spans 16 amino acids. The CDR3 coding sequence is TGTGCCAGCAGCTCGGACCAGCGGGGGGATTCCTACGAGCAGTACTTC. Protein product: CASSSDQRGDSYEQYF.

The CDR3 DNA is TGTGCCAGCAGTATAGCGGGAGCGTCCAATGAGCAGTTCTTC. Translated, it gives CASSIAGASNEQFF. The rearrangement joins TRBV2 to TRBJ2-1; TRBD2 matches at 9 bases. Unmatched junction bases numbered 5, after V lost 5 bases and J lost 6 bases. This CDR3 contains 14 residues. The germline CDR1 and CDR2 sequences are SNHLY and FYNNEI.

The V gene is TRBV20-1, the J gene TRBJ2-1, with 8 bases matching TRBD2. The ends lost 2 bases at V and 1 base at J; junction bases unmatched: 10. This CDR3 comprises 17 residues. Germline V gives CDR1 DFQATT, CDR2 SNEGSKA (reference sequence). The CDR3 DNA reads TGCAGTGCTAGATTGTCGGGAGGGCCGTGGTCCTACAATGAGCAGTTCTTC. Translation: CSARLSGGPWSYNEQFF.

The CDR3 DNA reads as TGTGCCAGCAGTGCCACCGGGACAGGGTTCAATGAGCAGTTCTTC. It encodes CASSATGTGFNEQFF. The chain joins TRBV6-5 to TRBJ2-1, with TRBD1 matching over 9 bases. Germline V gives CDR1 MNHEY, CDR2 SVGAGI. CDR3 length: 15 residues. Trimming cost V 5 bases and J 6 bases; bases outside gene matches: 8.

V usage is TRBV30 and J usage is TRBJ1-1, with 9 nucleotides matching TRBD1. The CDR3 sequence is 14 residues long. The germline V gene encodes CDR1 GTSNPN and CDR2 SVGIG (reference sequence). The ends lost 4 bases at V and 5 bases at J; junction bases unmatched: 8. The CDR3 sequence: CAWTKQGASTEAFF. The CDR3 DNA reads as TGTGCCTGGACAAAACAGGGGGCATCGACTGAAGCTTTCTTT.

V usage is TRBV3-1 and J usage is TRBJ2-5, with D possibly matching TRBD1 (6 bases). This CDR3 is 17 amino acids long. Trimming took 4 bases from V and 1 from J, leaving 19 bases between them. Germline V lookup: CDR1 LGHDT, CDR2 YNNKEL (reference sequence). For the CDR3, the DNA is TGTGCCAGCAGCCCCCGATATAGGACAGCACTCCAAGAGACCCAGTACTTC. It specifies CASSPRYRTALQETQYF.

The genes are TRBV6-4 and TRBJ2-2; 8 bases agree with TRBD1. Germline CDR1 MRHNA, CDR2 SNTAGT. Germline trimming cut 6 bases from V and 3 bases from J; bases unmatched to any gene: 9. The length of the CDR3 is 16 residues. Here the CDR3 reads CASSPFPGQDTGELFF. CDR3 nucleotide sequence: TGTGCCAGCAGCCCATTCCCGGGACAGGACACCGGGGAGCTGTTTTTT.

The count of this clonotype is one. This chain joins TRBV20-1 and TRBJ2-2; 11 bases match TRBD2. CDR1 is DFQATT, CDR2 SNEGSKA, per germline (reference sequence). V lost 3 bases to trimming and J lost 2 bases; unmatched junction nucleotides: 5. This CDR3 spans 16 amino acids. Here the CDR3 reads CSARGLAEENTGELFF. The CDR3 region has the DNA TGCAGTGCTAGGGGACTAGCGGAAGAAAACACCGGGGAGCTGTTTTTT.

The chain joins TRBV4-1 to TRBJ1-6; D is perhaps TRBD1 (5 bases). The CDR3 consists of 16 residues. CDR1 MGHRA and CDR2 YSYEKL come from the germline V gene. V was clipped by 6 bases and J by 0 bases, with 12 bases between them. CDR3 in DNA: TGCGCCAGCAGTAAGGGGTCATCCTCCTATAATTCACCCCTCCACTTT. This codes for CASSKGSSSYNSPLHF.

The genes are TRBV12-3 or TRBV12-4 and TRBJ1-5, with unresolved D. There are 11 residues in the CDR3. Trimming removed 1 base from V and 12 bases from J, with 7 bases in between. The CDR3 bases are TGTGCCAGCAGTTTAGGTGTCGACCAGCATTTT. Translated, it gives CASSLGVDQHF.

This chain's CDR3 is CASSQKRGGPSIPNNEQFF. As DNA, the CDR3 is TGTGCCAGCAGCCAAAAGCGGGGGGGCCCATCCATTCCAAACAATGAGCAGTTCTTC. The V gene is TRBV4-2, the J gene TRBJ2-1; 10 bases are shared with TRBD2. The V gene's germline CDR1 is LGHNA and CDR2 YNFKEQ. V lost 2 bases and J lost 5; bases outside the gene matches: 15. This CDR3 is 19 amino acids long.

The V call is TRBV7-9, the J call TRBJ1-4; 7 positions agree with TRBD1. Trimming removed 4 bases from V and 4 bases from J; junction bases left unmatched: 3. This CDR3 is 14 amino acids long. The germline V gene encodes CDR1 SEHNR and CDR2 FQNEAQ (reference sequence). This chain's CDR3 is CASSSGTVNEKLFF. For the CDR3, the DNA is TGTGCCAGCAGCTCCGGGACAGTTAATGAAAAACTGTTTTTT.

The chain uses TRBV5-1 and TRBJ2-3; D is ambiguous. CDR3 length: 14 amino acids. Germline-derived CDR1 and CDR2 are SGHRS and YFSETQ. V was shortened by 2 bases and J by 1 base, with 8 bases between the two germline ends. The CDR3 DNA reads as TGCGCCAGCAGCTTTTACGCTGGCACAGATACGCAGTATTTT. This sequence encodes CASSFYAGTDTQYF.

The chain employs TRBV18 and TRBJ2-7; D is uncertain. CDR3 length equals 13 residues. Trimming pared 3 bases from V and 3 bases from J, leaving 9 bases between. Germline V lookup: CDR1 KGHSH, CDR2 LQKENI. CDR3 sequence (DNA): TGTGCCAGCTCACCTGGCAGATTCTACGAGCAGTACGTC. Amino acid sequence: CASSPGRFYEQYV.

The rearrangement joins TRBV7-9 to TRBJ2-7; D is possibly TRBD1 (6 bases). This CDR3 spans 14 amino acids. CDR1 is SEHNR and CDR2 is FQNEAQ in the germline V gene (reference sequence). V was clipped by 5 bases and J by 5 bases, with 16 bases between them. Here the CDR3 reads CASSAITGINEQYF. Here the CDR3 DNA reads TGTGCCAGCAGCGCCATTACAGGGATCAACGAGCAGTACTTC.

DNA of the CDR3: TGTGCCAGCAGCGTAGGTTCGACAGGGGGTAACTATGGCTACACCTTC. Protein product: CASSVGSTGGNYGYTF. The chain couples TRBV9 to TRBJ1-2; 9 nucleotides align to TRBD1. V trimming: 0 bases; J trimming: 1 base; junction bases outside the gene matches: 4. The CDR3 extends over 16 amino acids. Germline assignment: CDR1 SGDLS and CDR2 YYNGEE.

The chain uses TRBV12-3 or TRBV12-4 and TRBJ2-7; a weak D match, TRBD1 (5 bases). The CDR3 loop spans 15 amino acids. V lost 6 bases to trimming and J lost 6 bases, with 21 bases between them. The CDR3 sequence: CASSEGAKGLGEQYV. CDR3 nucleotides: TGTGCCAGCAGCGAAGGGGCGAAGGGCCTGGGCGAGCAGTACGTC.

The chain links TRBV7-6 to TRBJ2-7, with D possibly TRBD2 on 5 matching bases. This CDR3 is 16 amino acids long. The ends were cut back, 1 base at V and 3 bases at J, with 16 bases in the middle. Germline values: CDR1 SGHVS, CDR2 FNYEAQ. The CDR3 reads CASSLVGAPGCYEQYV. In nucleotides, the CDR3 is TGTGCCAGCAGCTTAGTAGGCGCCCCGGGATGCTACGAGCAGTACGTC.

The chain links TRBV13 to TRBJ2-2; 9 nucleotides agree with TRBD2. CDR1 PRHDT and CDR2 FYEKMQ come from the germline V gene (reference sequence). The CDR3 runs to 16 residues. The V segment lost 6 bases and the J segment 2 bases; nucleotides outside the gene matches: 7. Written as DNA, the CDR3 is TGTGCCAGCAGTAAGAATAGCGGGAGAAACACCGGGGAGCTGTTTTTT. This sequence encodes CASSKNSGRNTGELFF.